This passage covers 15 T cell receptor beta chains from one sample sequenced in a study of shared clonotypes between healthy human individuals. Sequencing was performed with immunoSEQ multiplex PCR; in TCRdb, only in-frame clones are kept and a portion is missing. The sample holds about 2.4 million clones; under 95% are singletons and the top ten take around 0.37%. What was sequenced was naive CD4+ T cells from PBMCs. Subset in this sample: CD45RA+ positively selected. The receptors stem from a man aged 18 to 30 in good health. Some clones in this sample may be carry-over from other donors' samples.

V is TRBV6-5 and J is TRBJ1-6; perhaps TRBD1 as D (5 bases). In germline, CDR1 is MNHEY, CDR2 SVGAGI. Between the trimmed V and J ends, which lost 10 bases and 10 bases, there was a span of 17 bases. The CDR3 totals 13 residues. The CDR3 sequence: CATGGTLESPLHF. CDR3 nucleotide sequence: TGTGCCACCGGGGGAACACTTGAATCACCCCTCCACTTT.

The genes are TRBV6-4 and TRBJ2-3; 7 nucleotides align to TRBD1. Per the germline V gene, CDR1 is MRHNA and CDR2 is SNTAGT. V was pared by 5 bases and J by 3 bases, with 8 bases of the junction left unmatched. The CDR3 is 15 amino acids. Written as DNA, the CDR3 is TGTGCCAGCAGTTTAAGGGGGCGAGCGACAGATACGCAGTATTTT. It yields the protein CASSLRGRATDTQYF.

The J gene is TRBJ2-1, the V gene TRBV18; a possible D gene is TRBD2 (6 bases). CDR1 is KGHSH and CDR2 is LQKENI in the germline V gene. Trimming cost V 6 bases and J 4 bases, with 16 bases left between them. This CDR3 is 15 amino acids long. In DNA form, the CDR3 reads TGTGCCAGCTCCTTTCGAGTAGCGGAGTACAATGAGCAGTTCTTC. This encodes CASSFRVAEYNEQFF. The full variable domain, its missing parts supplied by reference TRBV18 and TRBJ2-1, is NAGVMQNPRHLVRRRGQEARLRCSPMKGHSHVYWYRQLPEEGLKFMVYLQKENIIDESGMPKERFSAEFPKEGPSILRIQQVVRGDSAAYFCASSFRVAEYNEQFFGPGTRLTVL.

This clone was recorded only once. The gene calls are TRBV19 and TRBJ2-5; D remains unclear. Germline-derived CDR1 and CDR2 are LNHDA and SQIVND (reference sequence). V lost 3 bases to trimming and J lost 2 bases, with 10 bases between them. The CDR3 spans 14 residues. The CDR3 sequence is CASSMSPTQETQYF. CDR3 sequence (DNA): TGTGCCAGTAGTATGTCCCCGACTCAAGAGACCCAGTACTTC.

This chain connects TRBV7-8 to TRBJ2-3, with 10 bases fitting TRBD1. The CDR3 extends over 15 amino acids. The germline V gene encodes CDR1 SGHVS and CDR2 FQNEAQ. The junction had 8 bases not matched to a gene; V was cut back by 5 bases and J by 6 bases. CDR3 amino acids: CASSQQGQGLDTQYF. In nucleotides, the CDR3 is TGTGCCAGCAGCCAACAGGGACAGGGGTTGGATACGCAGTATTTT.

This chain links TRBV7-2 with TRBJ2-1, with D hard to call. The V gene lost 2 bases and the J gene lost 7 bases, with 6 bases spanning the gap. The CDR3 has 12 amino acids. CDR1 SGHTA and CDR2 FQGNSA come from the germline V gene. The CDR3: CASSLRSNEQFF. The CDR3 DNA follows: TGTGCCAGCAGCTTAAGGTCGAATGAGCAGTTCTTC.

The chain recombines TRBV4-1 with TRBJ2-1, with 7 bases lining up with TRBD2. Unmatched junction bases numbered 7, after V lost 4 bases and J lost 4 bases. This CDR3 comprises 15 residues. Germline V CDR1 and CDR2: MGHRA, YSYEKL. The DNA for the CDR3 is TGCGCCAGCAGCCTTATGGGACTACCGTACAATGAGCAGTTCTTC. Translated, it gives CASSLMGLPYNEQFF.

The rearrangement uses TRBV29-1 and TRBJ2-7; 12 bases match TRBD2. Germline trimming cut 7 bases from V and 5 bases from J; bases unmatched to any gene: 6. The germline V gene has CDR1 SQVTM and CDR2 ANQGSEA. The CDR3 is made up of 13 amino acids. CDR3 sequence (DNA): TGCAGCGCCCGGACTAGCGGGATGAACGAGCAGTACTTC. Amino acid sequence: CSARTSGMNEQYF.

J is TRBJ2-5 and V is TRBV5-4, with D possibly matching TRBD1 (6 bases). CDR3 length: 15 amino acids. Per the germline V gene, CDR1 is SGHNT and CDR2 is YYREEE (reference sequence). V lost 2 bases to trimming and J lost 0 bases, with 11 bases between them. CDR3 in amino acids: CASSLQGLYQETQYF. The CDR3 coding sequence is TGTGCCAGCAGCTTACAGGGATTGTACCAAGAGACCCAGTACTTC.

The CDR3: CASSQGLREMNTEAFF. The CDR3, as DNA: TGTGCCAGCAGCCAAGGGCTTAGGGAAATGAACACTGAAGCTTTCTTT. The V call is TRBV11-2, the J call TRBJ1-1; no clear D. V was shortened by 5 bases and J by 0 bases, with 16 bases between the two germline ends. This CDR3 contains 16 residues. Germline CDR1 is SGHAT and CDR2 is FQNNGV.

The V and J genes are TRBV4-1 and TRBJ2-3, with 7 bases lining up with TRBD2. V trimming: 1 base; J trimming: 6 bases; junction bases outside the gene matches: 7. This CDR3 has 15 amino acids. CDR1 and CDR2 from the germline V gene are MGHRA and YSYEKL. Written as DNA, the CDR3 is TGCGCCAGCAGCCAAGGGGACCTAGCGGTGGATACGCAGTATTTT. Protein sequence: CASSQGDLAVDTQYF.

This chain joins TRBV27 and TRBJ1-1, with D possibly being TRBD1 (5 bases). The germline V gene encodes CDR1 MNHEY and CDR2 SMNVEV (reference sequence). CDR3 size: 15 residues. Trimming left V 6 bases short and J 5 bases short, with 19 bases between. For the CDR3, the DNA is TGTGCCAGCAGGCCAATCGGGGGAGGCGGGACTGAAGCTTTCTTT. Amino acid sequence: CASRPIGGGGTEAFF.

This clone was found once. The CDR3 is CAWSTSGLNTGELFF. The DNA of the CDR3 is TGTGCCTGGAGTACATCAGGGTTGAACACCGGGGAGCTGTTTTTT. This rearrangement joins TRBV30 to TRBJ2-2, with D possibly being TRBD1 (5 bases). V shed 2 bases and J shed 1 base, with 11 bases lying between them. The CDR3 spans 15 residues. The germline V gene has CDR1 GTSNPN and CDR2 SVGIG (reference sequence).

As regards this clone: The sample carries other DNA sequences with the same CDR3. The CDR3: CASSLSGSPGNEQFF. In DNA form, the CDR3 reads TGCGCCAGCAGCCTGAGCGGGAGTCCGGGCAATGAGCAGTTCTTC. The chain carries TRBV5-1 and TRBJ2-1; 8 nucleotides line up with TRBD2. Per the germline V gene, CDR1 is SGHRS and CDR2 is YFSETQ. J was trimmed by 6 bases and V by 4 bases; bases with no gene match: 9. The CDR3 contains 15 residues.

The rearrangement links TRBV6-5 to TRBJ2-7; D might be TRBD1 (5 bases). The CDR3 contains 14 residues. V lost 2 bases and J lost 6, with 14 bases in between. Germline-derived CDR1 and CDR2 are MNHEY and SVGAGI. The CDR3 region has the DNA TGTGCCAGCAGTTACCAGCAGGGCTCTAGCGAGCAGTACTTC. Its translation: CASSYQQGSSEQYF.